This T cell receptor (beta chain) was sequenced in a study of PD-1 blockade in classical Hodgkin lymphoma. The sample's time point: cycle 4 day 1 (C4D1), after six to seven weeks of nivolumab. All patients experienced relapse after autologous stem cell transplantation, and brentuximab vedotin exposure was variable. Magnetic negative selection purified CD4+ T cells from thawed PBMCs. Complete response, partial response or progressive disease was recorded as best response. The assay was immunoSEQ multiplex PCR, and TCRdb's table has in-frame clones only and misses some. The sample consists of 30,000 to 35,000 clones, around 80% of them appearing once. The sequences come from CD4+ T cells from blood, collected before the fourth cycle of nivolumab. This clonotype was sampled from a human donor with classical Hodgkin lymphoma.

The CDR3 reads CASRSGQGRSYEQYF. The CDR3 DNA is TGTGCCAGCAGGTCAGGACAGGGGCGTTCCTACGAGCAGTACTTC. The chain is built from TRBV2 and TRBJ2-7, with 9 nucleotides matching TRBD1. Per the germline V gene, CDR1 is SNHLY and CDR2 is FYNNEI. This CDR3 comprises 15 residues. With V trimmed by 6 bases and J by 1 base, 7 bases remained unmatched.